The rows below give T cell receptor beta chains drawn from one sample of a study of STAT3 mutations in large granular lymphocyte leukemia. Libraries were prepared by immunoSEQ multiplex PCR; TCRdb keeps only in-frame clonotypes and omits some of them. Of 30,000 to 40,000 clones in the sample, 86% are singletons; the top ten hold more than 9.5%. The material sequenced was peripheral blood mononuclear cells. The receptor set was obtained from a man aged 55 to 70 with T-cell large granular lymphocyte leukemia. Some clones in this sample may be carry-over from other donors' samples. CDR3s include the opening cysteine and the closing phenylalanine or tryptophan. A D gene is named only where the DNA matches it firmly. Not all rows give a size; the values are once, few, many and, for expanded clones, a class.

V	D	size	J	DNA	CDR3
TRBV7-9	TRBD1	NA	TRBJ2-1	TGTGCCAGCAGCGAACTGACAGGGCAGGGTGAGCAGTTCTTC	CASSELTGQGEQFF
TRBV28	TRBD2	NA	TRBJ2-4	TGTGCCAGCAGGGGACTAGCGGGACTCCCGGGGGGCAAAAACATTCAGTACTTC	CASRGLAGLPGGKNIQYF
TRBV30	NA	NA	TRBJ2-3	TGTGCCTGGAGCATATTGCAGATGGATACGCAGTATTTT	CAWSILQMDTQYF
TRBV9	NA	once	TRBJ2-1	TGTGCCAGCAGCGAAACTAGCATAAATGAGCAGTTCTTC	CASSETSINEQFF
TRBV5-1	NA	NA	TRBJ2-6	TGCGCCAGCAGCCCACAGGGTCCCGGGGCCAACGTCCTGACTTTC	CASSPQGPGANVLTF
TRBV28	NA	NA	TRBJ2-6	TGTGCCAGCACCCGCACCGGGACCTCCTACTCTGGGGCCAACGTCCTGACTTTC	CASTRTGTSYSGANVLTF
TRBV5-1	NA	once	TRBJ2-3	TGCGCCAGCAGCTTGGCAGTTCAGATCCGGGATCAAGATACGCAGTATTTT	CASSLAVQIRDQDTQYF
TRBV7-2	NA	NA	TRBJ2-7	TGTGCCAGCAGCTCGACCCGGGCCGAGCAGTACTTC	CASSSTRAEQYF
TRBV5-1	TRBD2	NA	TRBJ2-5	TGCGCCAGCTGCCCTAGCGGGATGCAAGAGACCCAGTACTTC	CASCPSGMQETQYF
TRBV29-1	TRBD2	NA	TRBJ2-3	TGCAGCGTGGGGACTGCCCAGCGGGGCCACACAGATACGCAGTATTTT	CSVGTAQRGHTDTQYF
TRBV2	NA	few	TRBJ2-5	TGTGCCAGCAGTGTAAACCGGGAGACCCAGTACTTC	CASSVNRETQYF
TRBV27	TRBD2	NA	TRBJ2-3	TGTGCCAGCAGTTTATCTGCGGGGGGACTAGCGGGAGATACGCAGTATTTT	CASSLSAGGLAGDTQYF
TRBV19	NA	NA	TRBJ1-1	TGTGCCAGTAGTACCTTGCGGGGCAGCGAAGCTTTCTTT	CASSTLRGSEAFF
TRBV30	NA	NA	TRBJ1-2	TGTGCCTGGAGTGTGGGGGGGTACTATGGCTACACCTTC	CAWSVGGYYGYTF
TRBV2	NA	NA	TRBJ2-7	TGTGCCAGCAGCCTTACGAGGCAGGGTTCGTCCGAGCAGTACTTC	CASSLTRQGSSEQYF
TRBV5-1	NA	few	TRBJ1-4	TGCGCCAGCAGGGCGGCAGGAGACGAAAAACTGTTTTTT	CASRAAGDEKLFF
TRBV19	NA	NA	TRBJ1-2	TGTGCCAGTAGTATAGTACGGGGGCTAGGCGGCTACACCTTC	CASSIVRGLGGYTF
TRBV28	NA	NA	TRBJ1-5	TGTGCCAGCAGTTTACCGGGCTCGGGGCCCCAGCATTTT	CASSLPGSGPQHF
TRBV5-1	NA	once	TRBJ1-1	TGCGCCAGCAGCTTGTTCGGTGGGAGCACTGAAGCTTTCTTT	CASSLFGGSTEAFF
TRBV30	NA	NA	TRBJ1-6	TGTGCCTGGTCATTGAGGGGCGGCTCACCCCTCCACTTT	CAWSLRGGSPLHF
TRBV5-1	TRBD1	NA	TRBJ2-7	TGCGCCAGCAGCTTAGGCGGGACAGGCGCATACGAGCAGTACTTC	CASSLGGTGAYEQYF
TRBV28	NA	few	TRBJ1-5	TGTGCCAGCCGGGGGGGGTCCCGCAATCAGCCCCAGCATTTT	CASRGGSRNQPQHF
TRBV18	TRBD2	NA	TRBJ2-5	TGTGCCAGCTCCGGGACTACTATGATACAAGAGACCCAGTACTTC	CASSGTTMIQETQYF